This entry is about one T cell receptor beta chain. The data were produced by immunoSEQ multiplex PCR, yet TCRdb's version contains in-frame clones alone and is incomplete. The sample gives around 13,000 clones, approximately 83% of which show up once; approximately 1.5% is in the top ten. The sample originates from a study of tumour-infiltrating T cells in Burkitt lymphoma. About the study: Productive clonality predicted overall and progression-free survival.

This TCR was sampled from a human donor with diffuse large B-cell lymphoma. The sample comprised tumor tissue.

CDR3 bases: TGTGCCAGCAGCGCAGGGCAATCGAACACTGAAGCTTTCTTT. It codes for CASSAGQSNTEAFF. The chain couples TRBV25-1 to TRBJ1-1; tentative D call: TRBD1 (5 bases). Trimming removed 6 bases at V and 1 base at J, with 12 bases between. CDR1 is MGHDK and CDR2 is SYGVNS in the germline V gene. The CDR3 totals 14 residues.